The 32 T cell receptor beta chains presented below share a single source sample, sequenced in a study of graft-versus-host responses after intestinal transplantation (dated by TCRdb to the early 2020s). Intraepithelial and lamina propria lymphocytes were isolated from graft specimens using dithiothreitol, EDTA incubations and collagenase D digestion. Libraries were made using the immunoSEQ multiplex PCR assay. TCRdb re-hosts the immuneACCESS table, in-frame sequences only. Its copies lack some clones; in the studies checked, an unresolved V gene accounts for under half of them, and the cause for the rest is not known. The sample table shows about 8,100 clones, and about 63% are seen once. Of the sample, about a tenth falls within the top ten clones. The source material was ileum tissue, sampled about 410 days after transplant. These receptors were obtained from a human patient who received an intestinal transplant, so some T cells may come from the graft donor.

The J gene is TRBJ2-3, the V gene TRBV10-2, with 8 bases aligning to TRBD2. This CDR3 comprises 14 residues. The J segment lost 0 bases and the V segment lost 6 bases, leaving 2 bases of the junction unmatched. CDR1 WSHSY and CDR2 SAAADI come from the germline V gene. The CDR3 region is CASRASGSTDTQYF. CDR3 bases: TGCGCCAGCAGAGCTAGCGGGAGCACAGATACGCAGTATTTT.

The rearrangement uses TRBV2 and TRBJ2-1; perhaps D is TRBD1 or TRBD2 (6 bases each). Germline V gene sequence: CDR1 SNHLY, CDR2 FYNNEI. CDR3 size: 15 residues. V lost 7 bases to trimming and J lost 2 bases, with 15 bases between them. The CDR3 here is CASILLGGTYNEQFF. Here the CDR3 DNA reads TGTGCCAGCATCCTCCTAGGGGGGACCTACAATGAGCAGTTCTTC.

The chain's CDR3 is CASSSETRTYEQYF. In DNA form, the CDR3 reads TGTGCCAGCAGTAGTGAGACCAGGACCTACGAGCAGTACTTC. V and J are TRBV6-1 and TRBJ2-7; the D is unclear. This CDR3 contains 14 residues. The V end lost 5 bases, the J end lost 2 bases, and 13 bases lay between the germline ends. Germline CDR1 MNHNS, CDR2 SASEGT.

This sequence joins TRBV7-4 and TRBJ1-2, with 10 bases identical to TRBD1. In germline, CDR1 is SGHVT, CDR2 SQSDAQ. V lost 5 bases to trimming and J lost 7 bases; unmatched junction nucleotides: 4. This CDR3 is 13 amino acids long. CDR3 residues: CASSPDRGPGYTF. The CDR3 bases are TGTGCCAGCAGCCCCGACAGGGGGCCTGGCTACACCTTC. Complete variable domain (other parts from reference TRBV7-4 and TRBJ1-2): GAGVSQSPRYKVAKRGRDVALRCDSISGHVTLYWYRQTLGQGSEVLTYSQSDAQRDKSGRPSGRFSAERPERSVSTLKIQRTEQGDSAVYLCASSPDRGPGYTFGSGTRLTVV.

V is TRBV7-2 and J is TRBJ1-1, with 7 positions matching TRBD1. V lost 5 bases, J lost 3 bases, and 9 bases stayed unmatched. CDR3 length: 15 residues. The germline CDR1 and CDR2 sequences are SGHTA and FQGNSA. CDR3 sequence: CASSRDRVGDTEAFF. CDR3 DNA sequence: TGTGCCAGCAGCCGTGACAGGGTTGGCGACACTGAAGCTTTCTTT.

The rearrangement joins TRBV11-2 to TRBJ2-3; D unclear. The CDR3 spans 12 residues. Germline CDR1 and CDR2: SGHAT and FQNNGV. Trimming left V 3 bases short and J 2 bases short, with 3 bases between. CDR3 bases: TGTGCCAGCAGCTTGGACACAGATACGCAGTATTTT. This encodes CASSLDTDTQYF.

This sequence joins TRBV19 and TRBJ2-1; unclear D gene. The CDR3 runs 14 residues. Between the trimmed V and J ends, which lost 6 bases and 9 bases, there was a span of 18 bases. Germline V gives CDR1 LNHDA, CDR2 SQIVND (reference sequence). CDR3 region: CASRQAGSLGEQFF. The CDR3 DNA sequence: TGTGCCAGTAGGCAAGCTGGGTCCCTCGGTGAGCAGTTCTTC.

The sample holds one count of this clone. V and J are TRBV11-3 and TRBJ1-6; D is ambiguous. Trimming stripped 4 bases from V and 5 bases from J, with 12 bases between. There are 15 residues in the CDR3. Germline V CDR1 and CDR2: SGHNT, YENEEA. CDR3 coding DNA: TGTGCCAGCAGCTCCGGACGGAGTCATAATTCACCCCTCCACTTT. It yields the protein CASSSGRSHNSPLHF.

The V and J genes are TRBV6-1 and TRBJ1-3, with D tentatively TRBD1 (5 bases). Germline V gene sequence: CDR1 MNHNS, CDR2 SASEGT. Trimming took off 11 bases at V and 0 bases at J, with 17 bases between the two ends. The length of the CDR3 is 15 residues. The CDR3 coding sequence is TGTGCCGGGCGGGGGGGTTCGAACTCTGGAAACACCATATATTTT. It encodes CAGRGGSNSGNTIYF.

This clone was counted a few times. The V gene is TRBV19, the J gene TRBJ1-5; tentatively, D is TRBD1 (5 bases). Germline values: CDR1 LNHDA, CDR2 SQIVND (reference sequence). The V end was cut by 8 bases, the J end by 11 bases, with 19 bases between. The CDR3 consists of 13 residues. CDR3 DNA sequence: TGTGCCAGTTGGGGGACCGGGGTAGGGGCCCAGCATTTT. This encodes CASWGTGVGAQHF. Variable domain in full (rest from reference TRBV19 and TRBJ1-5): DGGITQSPKYLFRKEGQNVTLSCEQNLNHDAMYWYRQDPGQGLRLIYYSQIVNDFQKGDIAEGYSVSREKKESFPLTVTSAQKNPTAFYLCASWGTGVGAQHFGDGTRLSIL.

The chain couples TRBV27 to TRBJ1-4; D is possibly TRBD1 (6 bases). The germline CDR1 and CDR2 sequences are MNHEY and SMNVEV (reference sequence). CDR3 length equals 13 residues. Trimming removed 9 bases from V and 7 bases from J, with 15 bases in between. This chain's CDR3 is CARAEGEREKLFF. As DNA, the CDR3 is TGTGCCAGGGCCGAGGGGGAGCGTGAAAAACTGTTTTTT.

The chain recombines TRBV6-1 with TRBJ1-2; D uncertain. Germline V gene lookup returns CDR1 MNHNS and CDR2 SASEGT. CDR3 length equals 16 residues. The V end was cut by 2 bases, the J end by 0 bases, with 13 bases between. Written as DNA, the CDR3 is TGTGCCAGCAGTGAATCGGGCAGCCCAGCTAACTATGGCTACACCTTC. Its translation is CASSESGSPANYGYTF.

The rearrangement uses TRBV18 and TRBJ1-4; possible D gene TRBD1, 5 bases. The CDR3 is 13 amino acids. Germline lookup yields CDR1 KGHSH and CDR2 LQKENI. Trimming removed 2 bases from V and 10 bases from J, with 11 bases in between. CDR3 sequence (DNA): TGTGCCAGCTCACCAAGTCGGGACGGAAAACTGTTTTTT. The encoded protein is CASSPSRDGKLFF. Using reference TRBV18 and TRBJ1-4 for the parts outside the CDR3, the full variable domain is NAGVMQNPRHLVRRRGQEARLRCSPMKGHSHVYWYRQLPEEGLKFMVYLQKENIIDESGMPKERFSAEFPKEGPSILRIQQVVRGDSAAYFCASSPSRDGKLFFGSGTQLSVL.

This sequence joins TRBV5-1 and TRBJ1-4; D uncertain. This CDR3 is 16 amino acids long. The ends were cut back, 0 bases at V and 2 bases at J, with 11 bases in the middle. CDR1 SGHRS and CDR2 YFSETQ come from the germline V gene. The CDR3 DNA follows: TGCGCCAGCAGCTTGGGAGAGGGAAGCACTAATGAAAAACTGTTTTTT. Translating it yields CASSLGEGSTNEKLFF.

By share, this clone ranks as large (0.1 to 1%). The gene calls are TRBV7-3 and TRBJ2-1; the match to TRBD2 covers 8 bases. The CDR3 extends over 16 amino acids. Germline lookup yields CDR1 SGHTA and CDR2 FQGTGA. Unmatched junction bases numbered 8, after V lost 2 bases and J lost 5 bases. The chain's CDR3 is CASSLDAGGENNEQFF. For the CDR3, the DNA is TGTGCCAGCAGCTTAGATGCCGGGGGGGAGAACAATGAGCAGTTCTTC.

Relative to its sample, this clone is large. In nucleotides, the CDR3 is TGTGCCAGCAGTGAGCAACAGGGGGCGAGTGGCTACACCTTC. Protein sequence: CASSEQQGASGYTF. The chain employs TRBV6-4 and TRBJ1-2; 9 nucleotides align to TRBD1. After removal of 3 bases from V and 7 bases from J, the junction contained 6 bases not matched to a gene. Germline CDR1 reads MRHNA; CDR2 reads SNTAGT. This CDR3 is 14 amino acids long.

This clone has just a few counts. The chain combines TRBV6-5 with TRBJ2-7, with 7 bases that match TRBD2. V lost 2 bases to trimming and J lost 2 bases; unmatched junction nucleotides: 6. The germline V gene encodes CDR1 MNHEY and CDR2 SVGAGI. The length of the CDR3 is 15 residues. The CDR3 DNA follows: TGTGCCAGCAGTTACGCGGCTAGCGGTGCCTACGAGCAGTACTTC. It encodes CASSYAASGAYEQYF.

The chain has TRBV2 and TRBJ2-3, with 13 bases that match TRBD2. V gave up 4 bases and J gave up 0 bases; unmatched junction bases: 10. Germline V gene lookup returns CDR1 SNHLY and CDR2 FYNNEI. There are 19 residues in the CDR3. This CDR3 reads CASSATPGLAGTSTDTQYF. The CDR3 DNA reads as TGTGCCAGCAGTGCAACACCGGGACTAGCGGGGACTAGCACAGATACGCAGTATTTT.

The chain has TRBV28 and TRBJ2-7; D call uncertain. Germline-derived CDR1 and CDR2 are MDHEN and SYDVKM. This CDR3 has 14 amino acids. The V end was cut by 2 bases, the J end by 0 bases, with 8 bases between. CDR3 bases: TGTGCCAGCAGTTTAACCGCGTTCTCCTACGAGCAGTACTTC. The encoded protein is CASSLTAFSYEQYF.

The chain combines TRBV2 with TRBJ2-5; 7 nucleotides line up with TRBD2. Germline lookup yields CDR1 SNHLY and CDR2 FYNNEI. This CDR3 has 15 residues. V shed 2 bases and J 4 bases; nucleotides not matched to a gene: 7. CDR3 bases: TGTGCCAGCAGTGAATTCCAGGGAGGGCGAGAGACCCAGTACTTC. Translation gives CASSEFQGGRETQYF.

This clone is a singleton in its sample. The chain is built from TRBV5-1 and TRBJ2-2; D is unresolved. In germline, CDR1 is SGHRS, CDR2 YFSETQ. V was pared by 4 bases and J by 5 bases, with 18 bases between. The CDR3 is 16 amino acids. CDR3 in DNA: TGCGCCAGCAGCGCAGCTACTCGGTTTGCAACCGGGGAGCTGTTTTTT. It encodes CASSAATRFATGELFF.

The chain is built from TRBV15 and TRBJ2-2; maybe TRBD1 (7 bases). Germline assignment: CDR1 LNHNV and CDR2 YYDKDF (reference sequence). This CDR3 is built from 13 residues. Trimming shortened V by 11 bases and J by 0 bases, and 10 bases separated the two germline ends. The CDR3 here is CAGGTANTGELFF. In nucleotides, the CDR3 is TGTGCCGGCGGGACAGCGAACACCGGGGAGCTGTTTTTT.

This clone showed up just once. The chain uses TRBV5-4 and TRBJ1-5, with a weak D call TRBD1 (5 bases). CDR1 and CDR2 from the germline V gene are SGHNT and YYREEE (reference sequence). This CDR3 spans 16 amino acids. The V gene lost 4 bases and the J gene lost 3 bases, with 17 bases spanning the gap. This chain's CDR3 is CASSQERGQVNQPQHF. CDR3 DNA sequence: TGTGCCAGCAGCCAAGAGAGGGGTCAGGTCAATCAGCCCCAGCATTTT.

This clone is a singleton in its sample. The genes are TRBV28 and TRBJ1-3; maybe TRBD1 (6 bases). CDR3 length: 19 amino acids. V was cut by 5 bases and J by 2 bases, with 25 bases left in between. Per the germline V gene, CDR1 is MDHEN and CDR2 is SYDVKM. CDR3 amino acids: CASSLQWISDSYPGNTIYF. DNA for the CDR3: TGTGCCAGCAGTCTACAATGGATTTCGGACAGTTATCCTGGAAACACCATATATTTT.

The gene calls are TRBV27 and TRBJ2-6, with 9 bases that match TRBD1. Germline CDR1 reads MNHEY; CDR2 reads SMNVEV (reference sequence). Trimming removed 9 bases from V and 0 bases from J; junction bases left unmatched: 3. The CDR3 has 15 amino acids. CDR3 amino acids: CASGTGHSGANVLTF. CDR3 bases: TGTGCCAGTGGGACAGGGCACTCTGGGGCCAACGTCCTGACTTTC.

The gene calls are TRBV5-6 and TRBJ2-5, with D possibly TRBD2 on 5 matching bases. CDR1 SGHDT and CDR2 YYEEEE come from the germline V gene. The V and J ends lost 6 bases and 5 bases respectively, with 8 bases between them. The CDR3 runs to 11 residues. This chain's CDR3 is CASTRGETQYF. The CDR3 DNA is TGTGCCAGCACCCGAGGGGAGACCCAGTACTTC. Filled out from reference TRBV5-6 and TRBJ2-5, the complete variable domain reads DAGVTQSPTHLIKTRGQQVTLRCSPKSGHDTVSWYQQALGQGPQFIFQYYEEEERQRGNFPDRFSGHQFPNYSSELNVNALLLGDSALYLCASTRGETQYFGPGTRLLVL.

The V gene is TRBV19, the J gene TRBJ2-1; D remains ambiguous. Trimming pared 10 bases from V and 7 bases from J, leaving 23 bases between. The germline V gene has CDR1 LNHDA and CDR2 SQIVND (reference sequence). The CDR3 spans 15 residues. The CDR3 DNA sequence: TGTGCCACATCATCGGGTCTAGTGGTATTTAATGAGCAGTTCTTC. This translates into CATSSGLVVFNEQFF.

The CDR3 region is CASSPGTDNQPQHF. CDR3 nucleotide sequence: TGTGCCAGCAGCCCCGGGACAGACAATCAGCCCCAGCATTTT. The V and J genes are TRBV6-5 and TRBJ1-5; 7 bases agree with TRBD1. The CDR3 is made up of 14 amino acids. Germline values: CDR1 MNHEY, CDR2 SVGAGI. Trimming removed 6 bases from V and 3 bases from J; junction bases left unmatched: 5.

This clone has a single count. The V gene is TRBV11-2, the J gene TRBJ2-5, with D perhaps TRBD1 (5 bases). The CDR3 has 14 residues. The V gene lost 2 bases and the J gene lost 5 bases, with 12 bases spanning the gap. Germline assignment: CDR1 SGHAT and CDR2 FQNNGV. The CDR3 protein is CASSLSRGRETQYF. The CDR3, as DNA: TGTGCCAGCAGCTTAAGTAGGGGAAGGGAGACCCAGTACTTC.

The V call is TRBV11-2, the J call TRBJ2-5; D gene uncertain. CDR1 and CDR2 (germline): SGHAT, FQNNGV. CDR3 length: 14 amino acids. V shed 2 bases and J shed 4 bases, with 11 bases lying between them. The CDR3 spells CASSLTVLGETQYF. CDR3 nucleotide sequence: TGTGCCAGCAGCTTAACGGTTTTAGGAGAGACCCAGTACTTC.

This rearrangement joins TRBV6-1 to TRBJ2-1; perhaps TRBD2 as D (7 bases). Germline V gene lookup returns CDR1 MNHNS and CDR2 SASEGT. V was pared by 6 bases and J by 7 bases, with 19 bases between. The CDR3 spans 15 residues. The CDR3 loop is CASRPPGGLSNEQFF. The CDR3 region has the DNA TGTGCCAGCAGGCCCCCGGGGGGCCTATCAAATGAGCAGTTCTTC.

The chain uses TRBV6-6 and TRBJ2-1, with 11 bases identical to TRBD1. CDR1 is MNHNY, CDR2 SVGAGI, per germline (reference sequence). The CDR3 length is 15 residues. Trimming removed 1 base from V and 6 bases from J; junction bases left unmatched: 2. The CDR3 nucleotides are TGTGCCAGCAGTTACTGGGACAGGGGGGGCAATGAGCAGTTCTTC. Translated: CASSYWDRGGNEQFF.